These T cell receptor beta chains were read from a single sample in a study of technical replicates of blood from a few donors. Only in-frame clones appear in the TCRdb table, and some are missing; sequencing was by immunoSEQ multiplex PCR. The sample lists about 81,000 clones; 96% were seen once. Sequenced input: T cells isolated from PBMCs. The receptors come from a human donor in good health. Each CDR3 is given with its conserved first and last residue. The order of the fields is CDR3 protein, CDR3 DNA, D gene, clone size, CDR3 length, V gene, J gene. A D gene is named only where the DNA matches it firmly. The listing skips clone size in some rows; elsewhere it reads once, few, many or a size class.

CASSSADSNYGYTF,TGTGCCAGCAGTTCAGCGGACAGTAACTATGGCTACACCTTC,.,.,14,TRBV5-4,TRBJ1-2
CASSFVGTGPMNTEAFF,TGTGCCAGCAGTTTCGTCGGGACAGGGCCTATGAACACTGAAGCTTTCTTT,TRBD1,.,17,TRBV28,TRBJ1-1
CSVDDLLAGVPYNEQFF,TGCAGCGTTGATGATCTGCTAGCGGGTGTACCCTACAATGAGCAGTTCTTC,TRBD2,once,17,TRBV29-1,TRBJ2-1
CASSSETSWDEQYF,TGTGCCAGCAGCTCGGAGACTAGCTGGGACGAGCAGTACTTC,TRBD2,.,14,TRBV11-2,TRBJ2-7
CASSQVASGYDEQYF,TGCGCCAGCAGCCAAGTTGCAAGCGGGTACGACGAGCAGTACTTC,.,.,15,TRBV4-1,TRBJ2-7
CASSRQGPTNEKLFF,TGTGCCAGCAGCCGACAGGGTCCGACTAATGAAAAACTGTTTTTT,TRBD1,.,15,TRBV2,TRBJ1-4
CASSFGDTQYF,TGTGCCAGCAGCTTCGGGGATACGCAGTATTTT,.,.,11,TRBV11-2,TRBJ2-3
CASSLVSQGGGETQYF,TGTGCCAGCAGCTTAGTAAGCCAGGGAGGAGGGGAGACCCAGTACTTC,.,once,16,TRBV7-6,TRBJ2-5
CASSPGTSGGVSTDTQYF,TGCGCCAGCAGCCCAGGGACTAGCGGGGGGGTAAGCACAGATACGCAGTATTTT,TRBD2,.,18,TRBV5-1,TRBJ2-3
CASMLRSSYEQYF,TGTGCCAGCATGTTACGGAGCTCCTACGAGCAGTACTTC,.,.,13,TRBV25-1,TRBJ2-7
CASSDQGNTIYF,TGTGCCAGCAGTGACCAGGGAAACACCATATATTTT,.,.,12,TRBV2,TRBJ1-3
CASSFGLAGGTGELFF,TGTGCCAGCAGTTTCGGACTAGCGGGAGGTACCGGGGAGCTGTTTTTT,TRBD2,.,16,TRBV6-5,TRBJ2-2
CASSEGGSGRFGEQFF,TGTGCCAGCAGTGAAGGTGGTAGCGGGAGATTCGGTGAGCAGTTCTTC,TRBD2,.,16,TRBV25-1,TRBJ2-1
CASSARLADVQETQYF,TGTGCCAGCAGCGCCAGACTAGCGGACGTACAAGAGACCCAGTACTTC,TRBD2,.,16,TRBV2,TRBJ2-5
CASSSLGGTYEQYF,TGCGCCAGCAGCTCCCTTGGCGGTACCTACGAGCAGTACTTC,.,.,14,TRBV5-1,TRBJ2-7
CASSLDRDKYYEQYF,TGTGCCAGCAGCTTGGATCGGGACAAGTACTACGAGCAGTACTTC,.,.,15,TRBV5-6,TRBJ2-7
CASSERGPYEQYF,TGTGCCAGCAGTGAACGAGGGCCCTACGAGCAGTACTTC,.,.,13,TRBV2,TRBJ2-7
CATSNDRNNSPLHF,TGTGCCACCAGCAATGACAGGAATAATTCACCCCTCCACTTT,.,.,14,TRBV15,TRBJ1-6
CASREPGGRHPDTQYF,TGTGCCAGCAGGGAACCAGGGGGAAGGCACCCAGATACGCAGTATTTT,TRBD1,.,16,TRBV6-1,TRBJ2-3
CASRLAQPTEAFF,TGCGCCAGCAGACTCGCCCAACCTACTGAAGCTTTCTTT,.,.,13,TRBV5-1,TRBJ1-1
CASSPDRTGELFF,TGTGCCAGCAGTCCGGACAGGACCGGGGAGCTGTTTTTT,TRBD1,.,13,TRBV7-3,TRBJ2-2
CASNTYNEQFF,TGTGCCAGCAACACCTACAATGAGCAGTTCTTC,.,.,11,TRBV28,TRBJ2-1
CASSPRASAGELFF,TGTGCCAGCAGCCCCCGAGCCTCGGCCGGGGAGCTGTTTTTT,.,.,14,TRBV11-2,TRBJ2-2
CASSERGGETQYF,TGTGCCAGCAGTGAGCGAGGAGGGGAGACCCAGTACTTC,.,.,13,TRBV2,TRBJ2-5
CASSPTENEAFF,TGTGCCAGCAGCCCGACAGAGAATGAGGCTTTCTTT,.,few,12,TRBV4-2,TRBJ1-1
CAISESTGGQSPLHF,TGTGCCATCAGTGAGTCGACAGGGGGCCAGTCACCCCTCCACTTT,TRBD1,.,15,TRBV10-3,TRBJ1-6
CASSEGSGPEAFF,TGTGCCAGCAGTGAAGGATCAGGGCCTGAAGCTTTCTTT,.,.,13,TRBV2,TRBJ1-1
CASSEASGRGTGELFF,TGTGCCAGCAGTGAGGCTAGCGGGAGGGGGACCGGGGAGCTGTTTTTT,TRBD2,.,16,TRBV2,TRBJ2-2
CSVVEAPGTQYF,TGCAGCGTTGTGGAGGCGCCGGGGACCCAGTACTTC,.,.,12,TRBV29-1,TRBJ2-5
CASSPLSGGGYTF,TGTGCCAGCAGCCCATTGTCAGGTGGTGGCTACACCTTC,.,.,13,TRBV5-6,TRBJ1-2
CASSFPGYTEAFF,TGTGCCAGCAGCTTCCCAGGATACACTGAAGCTTTCTTT,.,.,13,TRBV7-9,TRBJ1-1
CASSLRIHEQFF,TGTGCCAGCAGCTTGAGGATCCATGAGCAGTTCTTC,.,.,12,TRBV11-1,TRBJ2-1
CASRQGAGNTIYF,TGTGCCAGCAGACAGGGAGCCGGAAACACCATATATTTT,.,.,13,TRBV6-1,TRBJ1-3
CASTLVGIGVYGYTF,TGTGCCAGCACCCTGGTGGGTATTGGAGTCTATGGCTACACCTTC,.,.,15,TRBV28,TRBJ1-2
CASRGPGDRAFF,TGTGCCAGCAGGGGCCCAGGGGATCGAGCTTTCTTT,.,.,12,TRBV11-1,TRBJ1-1
CASSLRRASWSGANVLTF,TGTGCCAGCAGTTTACGGAGGGCTAGTTGGTCTGGGGCCAACGTCCTGACTTTC,.,.,18,TRBV28,TRBJ2-6
CASSLGRAGGYNEQFF,TGCGCCAGCAGCCTAGGAAGAGCGGGAGGGTACAATGAGCAGTTCTTC,TRBD2,.,16,TRBV4-1,TRBJ2-1
CATSRDRGPVYEQYF,TGTGCCACCAGCAGAGATAGGGGGCCGGTCTACGAGCAGTACTTC,TRBD1,.,15,TRBV15,TRBJ2-7
CASSLGGYEQYF,TGTGCCAGCAGCTTAGGCGGCTACGAGCAGTACTTC,.,.,12,TRBV5-6,TRBJ2-7
CASTLGRDNEQFF,TGTGCCAGCACCCTTGGGCGGGACAATGAGCAGTTCTTC,.,.,13,TRBV2,TRBJ2-1
CASSWGLGSDENYGYTF,TGCGCCAGCAGCTGGGGCCTCGGATCAGACGAAAACTATGGCTACACCTTC,.,.,17,TRBV5-1,TRBJ1-2
CSANRGDTQYF,TGCAGTGCAAACAGGGGAGATACGCAGTATTTT,TRBD1,.,11,TRBV20-1,TRBJ2-3
CASSLQGTGNTIYF,TGTGCCAGCAGTTTACAGGGTACTGGAAACACCATATATTTT,.,.,14,TRBV28,TRBJ1-3
CASSQDRTAGVSYNEQFF,TGCGCCAGCAGCCAAGATCGAACAGCGGGAGTTTCCTACAATGAGCAGTTCTTC,TRBD2,.,18,TRBV4-1,TRBJ2-1
CASSSDRNTGELFF,TGCGCCAGCAGCTCCGACAGAAACACCGGGGAGCTGTTTTTT,.,.,14,TRBV4-1,TRBJ2-2
CASSQVSGFNEQFF,TGCGCCAGCAGCCAAGTATCAGGGTTCAATGAGCAGTTCTTC,.,.,14,TRBV4-1,TRBJ2-1
CASSVLNRGLGNTIYF,TGTGCCAGCAGTGTCCTGAACCGGGGATTAGGAAACACCATATATTTT,.,.,16,TRBV6-1,TRBJ1-3
CASSGGTGNSNQPQHF,TGTGCCAGTAGTGGGGGGACAGGGAATAGCAATCAGCCCCAGCATTTT,TRBD1,.,16,TRBV19,TRBJ1-5
CASSQDRLSDFGTGELFF,TGCGCCAGCAGCCAAGATCGTCTTTCGGACTTTGGAACCGGGGAGCTGTTTTTT,.,.,18,TRBV4-1,TRBJ2-2
CASRSSGSILNEQFF,TGTGCCAGCAGATCTAGCGGGAGTATTTTGAATGAGCAGTTCTTC,TRBD2,.,15,TRBV7-9,TRBJ2-1